This TCR beta chain is drawn from a study of blood T cell repertoires in COVID-19. Across the study: Collection of acute and convalescent COVID-19 samples took place in the United States, Italy and Spain. Nucleic acid was either cDNA or gDNA, and it came from T cells, B-cell-depleted T cells, or PBMCs.

The authors' processing: Amplifying reference gene primers gave estimates of nucleated cell counts. Sequenced by immunoSEQ multiplex PCR; TCRdb stores in-frame clones only, minus some. The D gene and trimming were derived from the DNA, and the V and J assignments and clone size from that table. The repertoire holds about 240,000 clones, with roughly four fifths as singletons. With 10 bases clipped from V and 5 bases from J, the junction kept 8 bases outside the gene matches. This CDR3 comprises 13 residues. Per germline, CDR1 LNHDA and CDR2 SQIVND (reference sequence). The chain carries TRBV19 and TRBJ1-5; 7 bases are a match to TRBD1. The sequence was collected from a woman in her seventies with acute or convalescent COVID-19. Sequenced input: peripheral blood. CDR3: CATKGDSYQPQHF. CDR3 nucleotides: TGTGCCACCAAAGGGGACAGCTATCAGCCCCAGCATTTT. Full variable domain (outside the CDR3, taken from reference TRBV19 and TRBJ1-5): DGGITQSPKYLFRKEGQNVTLSCEQNLNHDAMYWYRQDPGQGLRLIYYSQIVNDFQKGDIAEGYSVSREKKESFPLTVTSAQKNPTAFYLCATKGDSYQPQHFGDGTRLSIL.